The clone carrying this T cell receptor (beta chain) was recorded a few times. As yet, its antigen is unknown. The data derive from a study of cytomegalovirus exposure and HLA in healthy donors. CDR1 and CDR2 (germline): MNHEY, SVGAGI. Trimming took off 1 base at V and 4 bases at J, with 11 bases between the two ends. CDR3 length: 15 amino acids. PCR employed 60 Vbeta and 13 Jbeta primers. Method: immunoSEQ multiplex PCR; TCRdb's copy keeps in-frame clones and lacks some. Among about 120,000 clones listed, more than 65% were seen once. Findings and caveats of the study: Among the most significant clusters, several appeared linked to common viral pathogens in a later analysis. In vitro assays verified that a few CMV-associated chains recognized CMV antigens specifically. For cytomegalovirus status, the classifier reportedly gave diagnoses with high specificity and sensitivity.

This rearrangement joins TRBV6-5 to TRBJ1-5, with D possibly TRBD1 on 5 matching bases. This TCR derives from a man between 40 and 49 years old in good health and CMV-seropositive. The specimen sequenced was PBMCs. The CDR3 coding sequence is TGTGCCAGCAGTTACTGGCCAGGGCGAAATCAGCCCCAGCATTTT. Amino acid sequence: CASSYWPGRNQPQHF.